This T cell receptor beta chain was obtained from a study of control samples from healthy donors and cancer patients. Clones were read by immunoSEQ multiplex PCR, and TCRdb kept only the in-frame ones, dropping some. The profile covers more than 90,000 clones, with 75% to 90% appearing a single time and 7.8% taken by the ten largest. This receptor was taken from a man younger than 45 in good health. Source material: blood.

CDR3 nucleotide sequence: TGTGCCAGCAGTTACTTCGACAGGGGGAACACTGAAGCTTTCTTT. Residues: CASSYFDRGNTEAFF. This chain uses TRBV6-5 with TRBJ1-1, with 8 bases fitting TRBD1. Germline values: CDR1 MNHEY, CDR2 SVGAGI. V lost 1 base, J lost 1 base, and 2 bases stayed unmatched. This CDR3 has 15 residues.